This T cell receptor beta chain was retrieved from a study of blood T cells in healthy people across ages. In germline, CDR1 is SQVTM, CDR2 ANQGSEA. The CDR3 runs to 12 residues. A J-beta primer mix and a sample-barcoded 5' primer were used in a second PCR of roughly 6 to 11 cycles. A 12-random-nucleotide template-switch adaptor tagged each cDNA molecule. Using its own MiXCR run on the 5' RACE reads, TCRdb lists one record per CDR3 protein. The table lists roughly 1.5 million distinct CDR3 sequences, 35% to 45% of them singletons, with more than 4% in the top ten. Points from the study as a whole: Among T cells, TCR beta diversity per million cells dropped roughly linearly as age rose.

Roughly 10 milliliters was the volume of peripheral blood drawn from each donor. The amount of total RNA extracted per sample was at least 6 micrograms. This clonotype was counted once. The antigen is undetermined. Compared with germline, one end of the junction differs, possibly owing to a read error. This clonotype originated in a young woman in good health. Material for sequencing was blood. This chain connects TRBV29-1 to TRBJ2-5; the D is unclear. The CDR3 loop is CSVERVAETRYF. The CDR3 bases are TGCAGCGTTGAAAGGGTAGCAGAGACCCGGTACTTC.